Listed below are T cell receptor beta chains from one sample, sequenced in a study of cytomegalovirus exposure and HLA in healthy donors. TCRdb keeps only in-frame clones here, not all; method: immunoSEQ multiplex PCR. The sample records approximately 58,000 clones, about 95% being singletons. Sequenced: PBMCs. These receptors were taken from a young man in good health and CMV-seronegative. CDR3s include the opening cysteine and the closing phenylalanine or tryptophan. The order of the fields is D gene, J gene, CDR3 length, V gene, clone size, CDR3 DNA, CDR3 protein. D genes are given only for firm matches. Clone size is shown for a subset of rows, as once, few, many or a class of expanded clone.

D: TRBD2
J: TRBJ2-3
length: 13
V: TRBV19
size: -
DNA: TGTGCCAGTAGTATGGGCCGGGAGGGTACGCAGTATTTT
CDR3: CASSMGREGTQYF

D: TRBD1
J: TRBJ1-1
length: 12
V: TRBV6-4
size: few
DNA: TGTGCCAGCAGTCAGACAGGGGGCTATGCTTTCTTT
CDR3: CASSQTGGYAFF

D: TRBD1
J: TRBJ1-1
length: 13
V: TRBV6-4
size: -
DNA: TGTGCCAGCAGTGACTCCGGGACAGGAGGAACTTTCTTT
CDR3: CASSDSGTGGTFF

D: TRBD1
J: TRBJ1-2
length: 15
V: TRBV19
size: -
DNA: TGTGCCAGTAGTACGGGACAGGGACCCTTTTATGGCTACACCTTC
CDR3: CASSTGQGPFYGYTF

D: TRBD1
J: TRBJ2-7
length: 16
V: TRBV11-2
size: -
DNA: TGTGCCAGCAGCGCTAGAGCCGCAGGGGGAACCTACGAGCAGTACTTC
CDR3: CASSARAAGGTYEQYF

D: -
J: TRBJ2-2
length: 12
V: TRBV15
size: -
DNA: TGTGCCACCAGAAGGAGATCTGGGGAGCTGTTTTTT
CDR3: CATRRRSGELFF

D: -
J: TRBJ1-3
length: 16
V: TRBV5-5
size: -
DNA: TGTGCCAGCAGCTACAACGGGGGGACCTCTGGAAACACCATATATTTT
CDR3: CASSYNGGTSGNTIYF

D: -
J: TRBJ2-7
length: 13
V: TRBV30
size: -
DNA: TGTGCCTGGAGAAGGGGAGGTTTCTACGAGCAGTACTTC
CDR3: CAWRRGGFYEQYF

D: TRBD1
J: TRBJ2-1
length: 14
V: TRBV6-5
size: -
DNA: TGTGCCAGCAGTCTACGGACAGGGCAGCTGGAGCAGTTCTTC
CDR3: CASSLRTGQLEQFF

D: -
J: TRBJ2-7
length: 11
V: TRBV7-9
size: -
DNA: TGTGCCAGCAGCTCCGACACCGAGCAGTACTTC
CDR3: CASSSDTEQYF

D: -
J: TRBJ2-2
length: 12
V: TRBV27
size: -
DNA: TGTGCCAGCAGTCCTAACACCGGGGAGCTGTTTTTT
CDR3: CASSPNTGELFF

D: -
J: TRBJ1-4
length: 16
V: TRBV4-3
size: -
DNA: TGCGCCAGCAGCCAAGACAAAGGAAGGAGGAATGAAAAACTGTTTTTT
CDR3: CASSQDKGRRNEKLFF

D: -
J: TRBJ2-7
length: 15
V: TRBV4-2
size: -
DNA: TGTGCCAGCAGCCAAGATCTAGGGGGTAGCTACGAGCAGTACTTC
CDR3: CASSQDLGGSYEQYF

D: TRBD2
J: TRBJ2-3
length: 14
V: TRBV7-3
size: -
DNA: TGTGCCAGCAGCGCTAGCGGGGGCACAGATACGCAGTATTTT
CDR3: CASSASGGTDTQYF

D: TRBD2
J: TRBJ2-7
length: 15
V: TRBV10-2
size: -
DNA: TGCGCCAGCAGTTGGGCTAGCGGGGACAGCTACGAGCAGTACTTC
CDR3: CASSWASGDSYEQYF

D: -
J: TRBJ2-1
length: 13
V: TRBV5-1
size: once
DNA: TGCGCCAGCAGCTTGGGCCTCATGAGTGAGCAGTTCTTC
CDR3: CASSLGLMSEQFF

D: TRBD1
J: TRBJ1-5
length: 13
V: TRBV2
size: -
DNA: TGTGCCAGCAGGGCGACAGGGGATCAGCCCCAGCATTTT
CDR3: CASRATGDQPQHF

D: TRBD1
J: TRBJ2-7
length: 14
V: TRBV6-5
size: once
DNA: TGTGCCAGCAGACCGGGACAGAGCTCCTACGAGCAGTACTTC
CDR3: CASRPGQSSYEQYF

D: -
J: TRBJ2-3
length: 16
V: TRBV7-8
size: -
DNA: TGTGCCAGCAGCCCCTTCGTTACAGGGATCACAGATACGCAGTATTTT
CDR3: CASSPFVTGITDTQYF

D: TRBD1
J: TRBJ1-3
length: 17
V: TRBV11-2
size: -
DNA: TGTGCCAGCAGTCAAAAGGGGACAGGGCGCTCTGGAAACACCATATATTTT
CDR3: CASSQKGTGRSGNTIYF

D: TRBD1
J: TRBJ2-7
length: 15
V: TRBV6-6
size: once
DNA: TGTGCCAGCAGGTCCGGGACAGGGATGGACTACGAGCAGTACTTC
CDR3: CASRSGTGMDYEQYF

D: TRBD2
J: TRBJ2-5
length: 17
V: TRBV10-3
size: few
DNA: TGTGCCATCAGTGAGCCAAGGACTAGCGGGAGGGAACAGACCCAGTACTTC
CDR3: CAISEPRTSGREQTQYF

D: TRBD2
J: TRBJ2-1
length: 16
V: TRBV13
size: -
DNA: TGTGCCAGCAGCGCACCGACTAGCGGGAGTGTAAATGAGCAGTTCTTC
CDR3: CASSAPTSGSVNEQFF

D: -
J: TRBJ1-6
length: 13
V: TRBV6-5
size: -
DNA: TGTGCCGGGGGGGGTAGGAGTAATTCACCCCTCCACTTT
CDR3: CAGGGRSNSPLHF

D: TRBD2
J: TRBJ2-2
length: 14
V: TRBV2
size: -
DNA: TGTGCCAGCACGCGGGAGGAGAACACCGGGGAGCTGTTTTTT
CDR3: CASTREENTGELFF